The TCR beta chain under discussion was sequenced for a study of control samples from healthy donors and cancer patients. Clones were sequenced by immunoSEQ multiplex PCR, and TCRdb holds only the in-frame ones, with some missing. The repertoire holds approximately 150,000 clones, approximately 92% seen once, with 3.2% in the top ten. Germline CDR1 MNHEY, CDR2 SVGAGI. V lost 5 bases and J lost 0, with 11 bases in between. The CDR3 is 14 residues long. The sequencing sample was made of blood. The clonotype originates from a man in his thirties or forties in good health. The chain has TRBV6-5 and TRBJ2-7; D is ambiguous. The CDR3 DNA sequence: TGTGCCAGCAGTCCTTATTCAGGCTCCTACGAGCAGTACTTC. It is translated as CASSPYSGSYEQYF.